This entry lists 22 T cell receptor beta chains sequenced from one sample in a study of T cell responses to AZD1222 COVID-19 vaccine listed by TCRdb under 2021. The library came from the immunoSEQ multiplex PCR assay. Not all clones reach the TCRdb copy of this immuneACCESS table, which keeps in-frame sequences only. Checked studies attribute under half of the gap to unresolved V genes and leave the rest unexplained. A total of about 160,000 clones appear in this sample, around 89% of them only once. Over 4% of the sample lies in the top ten. The time point label, as the study defines it: about 28 days (+/-7) after the second vaccine dose. The sample was peripheral blood, taken 28 days after the second AZD1222 dose. Every receptor here comes from an adult who received the AZD1222 COVID-19 vaccine.

The rearrangement joins TRBV4-1 to TRBJ1-1; 9 bases map to TRBD1. V lost 4 bases to trimming and J lost 3 bases; unmatched junction nucleotides: 12. This CDR3 is built from 17 residues. Per the germline V gene, CDR1 is MGHRA and CDR2 is YSYEKL. CDR3 region: CASSRGTGWGDDTEAFF. CDR3 nucleotide sequence: TGCGCCAGCAGCCGCGGGACAGGGTGGGGGGACGACACTGAAGCTTTCTTT.

V is TRBV19 and J is TRBJ1-2; D is uncertain. CDR3 size: 10 residues. Germline CDR1 and CDR2: LNHDA and SQIVND (reference sequence). Trimming removed 4 bases from V and 10 bases from J, with 7 bases in between. The CDR3 is CASSNRDYTF. CDR3 nucleotide sequence: TGTGCCAGTAGTAATCGGGACTACACCTTC.

This clone was seen once. V usage is TRBV25-1 and J usage is TRBJ2-7, with D perhaps given as TRBD1 or TRBD2 (7 bases each). Germline V gives CDR1 MGHDK, CDR2 SYGVNS. The CDR3 runs to 12 residues. Trimming cost V 7 bases and J 2 bases, with 9 bases left between them. In DNA, the CDR3 is TGTGCCAGCACAGGGGGGGCCTACGAGCAGTACTTC. Its translation: CASTGGAYEQYF.

The chain couples TRBV4-1 to TRBJ2-1, with 7 bases aligning to TRBD1. The V segment lost 2 bases and the J segment 3 bases; nucleotides outside the gene matches: 4. CDR1 and CDR2 from the germline V gene are MGHRA and YSYEKL. The CDR3 covers 15 residues. This CDR3 is CASSQMSGGYNEQFF. In DNA, the CDR3 is TGCGCCAGCAGCCAAATGTCAGGGGGCTACAATGAGCAGTTCTTC.

This chain links TRBV6-5 with TRBJ1-4, with 10 bases identical to TRBD1. Germline values: CDR1 MNHEY, CDR2 SVGAGI. The ends lost 6 bases at V and 9 bases at J; junction bases unmatched: 7. This CDR3 is built from 14 residues. This chain's CDR3 is CASSSGTGAQKLFF. In DNA, the CDR3 is TGTGCCAGCAGCTCCGGGACAGGGGCCCAAAAACTGTTTTTT.

The rearrangement links TRBV6-1 to TRBJ2-5; tentatively, D is TRBD2 (5 bases). The length of the CDR3 is 16 residues. The V end lost 0 bases, the J end lost 4 bases, and 15 bases lay between the germline ends. Germline values: CDR1 MNHNS, CDR2 SASEGT. The CDR3 loop is CASSEAHLADGETQYF. The CDR3 bases are TGTGCCAGCAGTGAAGCGCACCTAGCAGATGGAGAGACCCAGTACTTC.

The rearrangement joins TRBV27 to TRBJ1-3; D might be TRBD1 (6 bases). This CDR3 has 18 residues. Germline CDR1 is MNHEY and CDR2 is SMNVEV (reference sequence). The V end was cut by 0 bases, the J end by 3 bases, with 18 bases between. The CDR3 DNA reads TGTGCCAGCAGTTTATCGGGTGGACAGCGGGGACTTGGAAACACCATATATTTT. Amino acids: CASSLSGGQRGLGNTIYF.

The J gene is TRBJ1-2, the V gene TRBV14; D perhaps matches TRBD1 (6 bases). V gave up 1 base and J gave up 6 bases, with 9 bases separating them. CDR3 length equals 13 residues. Germline lookup yields CDR1 SGHDN and CDR2 FVKESK. In nucleotides, the CDR3 is TGTGCCAGCAGCCAAGGGGGGGCCCATGGCTACACCTTC. This encodes CASSQGGAHGYTF. Using reference TRBV14 and TRBJ1-2 for the parts outside the CDR3, the full variable domain is EAGVTQFPSHSVIEKGQTVTLRCDPISGHDNLYWYRRVMGKEIKFLLHFVKESKQDESGMPNNRFLAERTGGTYSTLKVQPAELEDSGVYFCASSQGGAHGYTFGSGTRLTVV.

The genes are TRBV18 and TRBJ2-2; tentative D call: TRBD1 (5 bases). Germline V CDR1 and CDR2: KGHSH, LQKENI. This CDR3 is built from 14 residues. The V and J ends lost 1 base and 6 bases respectively, with 9 bases between them. The DNA for the CDR3 is TGTGCCAGCTCACCACTTGGGGCGGCCGGGGAGCTGTTTTTT. This translates into CASSPLGAAGELFF.

This chain connects TRBV5-1 to TRBJ1-4; D is uncertain. CDR1 and CDR2 from the germline V gene are SGHRS and YFSETQ. The CDR3 contains 15 residues. The V end was cut by 2 bases, the J end by 4 bases, with 12 bases between. The CDR3: CASSLRGISNEKLFF. In DNA form, the CDR3 reads TGCGCCAGCAGCTTACGGGGAATCAGTAATGAAAAACTGTTTTTT.

The J gene is TRBJ1-5, the V gene TRBV2, with TRBD1 as a possible D gene (6 bases). Trimming removed 6 bases at V and 4 bases at J, with 16 bases between. Germline-derived CDR1 and CDR2 are SNHLY and FYNNEI. The CDR3 is 15 amino acids. This CDR3 reads CASSPPPGENQPQHF. The CDR3 DNA reads as TGTGCCAGCAGCCCCCCCCCAGGGGAGAATCAGCCCCAGCATTTT. The variable domain in full, completed from reference TRBV2 and TRBJ1-5, reads EPEVTQTPSHQVTQMGQEVILRCVPISNHLYFYWYRQILGQKVEFLVSFYNNEISEKSEIFDDQFSVERPDGSNFTLKIRSTKLEDSAMYFCASSPPPGENQPQHFGDGTRLSIL.

The rearrangement links TRBV19 to TRBJ1-5, with 7 bases identical to TRBD1. This CDR3 has 13 amino acids. The V gene's germline CDR1 is LNHDA and CDR2 SQIVND (reference sequence). With 1 base clipped from V and 7 bases from J, the junction kept 1 base outside the gene matches. This CDR3 is CASSIGQGQPQHF. The CDR3 DNA reads as TGTGCCAGTAGTATAGGACAGGGCCAGCCCCAGCATTTT.

The chain combines TRBV30 with TRBJ1-5; 8 bases line up with TRBD1. The CDR3 runs to 15 residues. Germline V CDR1 and CDR2: GTSNPN, SVGIG (reference sequence). J lost 4 bases, V lost 2 bases, and 7 bases had no gene match. Here the CDR3 reads CAWSLSDRGNQPQHF. The CDR3, as DNA: TGTGCCTGGAGTCTATCCGACAGGGGTAATCAGCCCCAGCATTTT.

This chain connects TRBV5-4 to TRBJ1-1; no clear D. V was trimmed by 0 bases and J by 1 base, leaving 10 bases between them. Per the germline V gene, CDR1 is SGHNT and CDR2 is YYREEE (reference sequence). The CDR3 spans 15 residues. The CDR3: CASSLGEGENTEAFF. In nucleotides, the CDR3 is TGTGCCAGCAGCTTGGGGGAGGGTGAGAACACTGAAGCTTTCTTT.

The CDR3 region is CASSPSVREGYTF. The CDR3 DNA reads TGTGCCAGCAGCCCCAGCGTCCGAGAGGGCTACACCTTC. The chain joins TRBV6-5 to TRBJ1-2; D is unresolved. CDR3 length: 13 amino acids. V was clipped by 6 bases and J by 8 bases, with 16 bases between them. Per germline, CDR1 MNHEY and CDR2 SVGAGI.

The chain carries TRBV27 and TRBJ1-6, with D maybe TRBD1 (5 bases). There are 20 residues in the CDR3. V was cut by 5 bases and J by 14 bases, with 37 bases left in between. Germline CDR1 and CDR2: MNHEY and SMNVEV (reference sequence). CDR3 coding DNA: TGTGCCAGCAGTACGTCCGACAAGCCGGGGGTTGTTTCCCGGGATTGGGCCCTCCACTTT. It yields the protein CASSTSDKPGVVSRDWALHF.

The chain has TRBV6-5 and TRBJ2-7; D is perhaps TRBD1 (6 bases). Trimming took 8 bases from V and 2 from J, leaving 19 bases between them. This CDR3 region has 15 residues. Per the germline V gene, CDR1 is MNHEY and CDR2 is SVGAGI. CDR3 protein: CASGTLGAGAYEQYF. The CDR3 DNA reads as TGTGCCAGCGGGACCTTGGGGGCAGGGGCCTACGAGCAGTACTTC.

The chain recombines TRBV6-5 with TRBJ1-4, with unresolved D. V was clipped by 0 bases and J by 7 bases, with 12 bases between them. The CDR3 contains 15 residues. Germline CDR1 is MNHEY and CDR2 is SVGAGI. The CDR3 nucleotides read TGTGCCAGCAGTTACTCGATAGGGAATGTTGAAAAACTGTTTTTT. It is translated as CASSYSIGNVEKLFF.

J is TRBJ1-5 and V is TRBV5-6, with unresolved D. Germline V gives CDR1 SGHDT, CDR2 YYEEEE. The CDR3 has 15 amino acids. Trimming took 0 bases from V and 3 from J, leaving 10 bases between them. This CDR3 reads CASSLGGNANQPQHF. The CDR3 nucleotides are TGTGCCAGCAGCTTGGGCGGGAATGCCAATCAGCCCCAGCATTTT.

This clone has just a few counts. For the CDR3, the DNA is TGTGCCAGTAGTATCGTGGGCGTGAACACTGAAGCTTTCTTT. Protein: CASSIVGVNTEAFF. V usage is TRBV19 and J usage is TRBJ1-1; unclear D gene. The ends were cut back, 3 bases at V and 0 bases at J, with 8 bases in the middle. Germline lookup yields CDR1 LNHDA and CDR2 SQIVND (reference sequence). This CDR3 has 14 residues.

V is TRBV7-2 and J is TRBJ2-7; D is perhaps TRBD1 (6 bases). The V gene's germline CDR1 is SGHTA and CDR2 FQGNSA. This CDR3 region has 14 residues. V lost 4 bases to trimming and J lost 7 bases, with 17 bases between them. CDR3 loop: CASSSQGELGEQYF. For the CDR3, the DNA is TGTGCCAGCAGCTCACAGGGTGAACTCGGGGAGCAGTACTTC. The variable domain in full, with the rest retrieved from reference TRBV7-2 and TRBJ2-7, is GAGVSQSPSNKVTEKGKDVELRCDPISGHTALYWYRQSLGQGLEFLIYFQGNSAPDKSGLPSDRFSAERTGGSVSTLTIQRTQQEDSAVYLCASSSQGELGEQYFGPGTRLTVT.

This chain connects TRBV5-6 to TRBJ2-5; TRBD1 might be the D (6 bases). This CDR3 spans 13 amino acids. Deletions cut 1 base from V and 10 bases from J, with 14 bases between. Germline values: CDR1 SGHDT, CDR2 YYEEEE. The CDR3 coding sequence is TGTGCCAGCAGCTTGAAATTCCGGGGACACCAGTACTTC. This encodes CASSLKFRGHQYF.